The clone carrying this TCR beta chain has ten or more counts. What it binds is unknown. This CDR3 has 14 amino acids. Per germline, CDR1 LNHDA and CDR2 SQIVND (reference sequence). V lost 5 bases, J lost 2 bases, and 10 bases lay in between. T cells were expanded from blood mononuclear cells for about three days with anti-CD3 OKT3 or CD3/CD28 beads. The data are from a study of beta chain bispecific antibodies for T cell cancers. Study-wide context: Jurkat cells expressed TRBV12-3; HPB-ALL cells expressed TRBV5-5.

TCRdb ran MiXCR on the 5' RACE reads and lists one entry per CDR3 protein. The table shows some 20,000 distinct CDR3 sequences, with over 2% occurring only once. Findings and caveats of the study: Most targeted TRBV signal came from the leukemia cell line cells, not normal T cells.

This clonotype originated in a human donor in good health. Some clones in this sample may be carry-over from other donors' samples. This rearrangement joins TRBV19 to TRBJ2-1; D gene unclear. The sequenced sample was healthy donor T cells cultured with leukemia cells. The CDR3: CASSPWSTYNEQFF. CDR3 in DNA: TGTGCCAGTAGTCCCTGGAGTACCTACAATGAGCAGTTCTTC.